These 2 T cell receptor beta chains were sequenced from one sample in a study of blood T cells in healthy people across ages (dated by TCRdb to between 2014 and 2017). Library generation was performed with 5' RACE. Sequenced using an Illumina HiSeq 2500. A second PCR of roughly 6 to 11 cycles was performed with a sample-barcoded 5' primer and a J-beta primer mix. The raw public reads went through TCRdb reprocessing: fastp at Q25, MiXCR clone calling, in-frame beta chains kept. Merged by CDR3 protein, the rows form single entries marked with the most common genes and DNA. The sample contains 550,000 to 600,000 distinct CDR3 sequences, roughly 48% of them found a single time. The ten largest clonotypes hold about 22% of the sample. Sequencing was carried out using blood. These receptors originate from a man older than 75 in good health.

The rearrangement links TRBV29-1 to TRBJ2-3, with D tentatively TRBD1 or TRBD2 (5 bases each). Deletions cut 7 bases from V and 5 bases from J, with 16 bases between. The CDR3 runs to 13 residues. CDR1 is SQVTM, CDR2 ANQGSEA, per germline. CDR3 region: CSGMRGGEDTQYF. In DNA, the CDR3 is TGCAGCGGTATGAGGGGCGGAGAAGATACGCAGTATTTT.

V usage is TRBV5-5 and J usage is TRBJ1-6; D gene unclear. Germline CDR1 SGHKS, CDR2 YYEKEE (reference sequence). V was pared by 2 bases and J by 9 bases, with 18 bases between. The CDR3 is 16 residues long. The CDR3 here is CASSFEGLAPASPLHF. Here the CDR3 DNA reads TGTGCCAGCAGCTTCGAGGGATTAGCACCCGCTTCACCCCTCCACTTT.